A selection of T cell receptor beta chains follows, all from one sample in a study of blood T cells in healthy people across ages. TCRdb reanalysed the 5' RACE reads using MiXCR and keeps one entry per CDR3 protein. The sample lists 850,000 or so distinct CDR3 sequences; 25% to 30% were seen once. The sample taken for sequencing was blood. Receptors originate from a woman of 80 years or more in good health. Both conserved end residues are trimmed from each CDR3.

CDR3 protein: ASSFFRDGEAF
V gene: TRBV12-3/TRBV12-4
J gene: TRBJ1-1

CDR3 protein: ASSHGTGGEETQY
V gene: TRBV3-1
J gene: TRBJ2-5

CDR3 protein: AIRVRGLNTEAF
V gene: TRBV10-3
J gene: TRBJ1-1

CDR3 protein: ARLKGQINYGYT
V gene: TRBV27
J gene: TRBJ1-2

CDR3 protein: ATTGQTNTGELF
V gene: TRBV6-2/TRBV6-3
J gene: TRBJ2-2

CDR3 protein: ASSPRGLTGGQETQY
V gene: TRBV11-2
J gene: TRBJ2-5

CDR3 protein: ASSQEGPSPWEY
V gene: TRBV4-3
J gene: TRBJ2-4

CDR3 protein: ASSFAGANQPQH
V gene: TRBV7-2
J gene: TRBJ1-5

CDR3 protein: ASSPSVGGAGAGNEQF
V gene: TRBV7-7
J gene: TRBJ2-1

CDR3 protein: ASSFIRGNTGELF
V gene: TRBV7-8
J gene: TRBJ2-2

CDR3 protein: ASSLRPTSVVGEAF
V gene: TRBV7-9
J gene: TRBJ1-1

CDR3 protein: ASRSTRHNRGTNTEAF
V gene: TRBV6-1
J gene: TRBJ1-1

CDR3 protein: SATGNLAGGSNEQF
V gene: TRBV20-1
J gene: TRBJ2-1

CDR3 protein: ASSQGVYEQF
V gene: TRBV11-2
J gene: TRBJ2-1

CDR3 protein: ASSFSRGPNYGYT
V gene: TRBV7-2
J gene: TRBJ1-2

CDR3 protein: SASPGTGDINEKLF
V gene: TRBV20-1
J gene: TRBJ1-4

CDR3 protein: ASTSGGYTEAF
V gene: TRBV6-2/TRBV6-3
J gene: TRBJ1-1

CDR3 protein: AIRGTSHPYEQY
V gene: TRBV10-3
J gene: TRBJ2-7

CDR3 protein: ASSYGAAYNEQF
V gene: TRBV7-2
J gene: TRBJ2-1

CDR3 protein: ASSLGHSSNGQF
V gene: TRBV7-2
J gene: TRBJ2-1

CDR3 protein: ASSQDRGQGNEKLF
V gene: TRBV4-1
J gene: TRBJ1-4

CDR3 protein: ASSPNSGGYEQY
V gene: TRBV7-2
J gene: TRBJ2-7

CDR3 protein: ASSEPGQRSDTQY
V gene: TRBV12-3/TRBV12-4
J gene: TRBJ2-3

CDR3 protein: ASSQGVSGTDTQY
V gene: TRBV7-7
J gene: TRBJ2-3

CDR3 protein: ASSRSPTHLDGYT
V gene: TRBV4-1
J gene: TRBJ1-2

CDR3 protein: ASAGGSYNEQF
V gene: TRBV12-3/TRBV12-4
J gene: TRBJ2-1

CDR3 protein: ASSLWAYGYT
V gene: TRBV28
J gene: TRBJ1-2

CDR3 protein: ATSRDLGTGINNEQF
V gene: TRBV15
J gene: TRBJ2-1

CDR3 protein: TSSLGGYNEQF
V gene: TRBV5-1
J gene: TRBJ2-1

CDR3 protein: ASSWDPTGNGNSPLH
V gene: TRBV7-9
J gene: TRBJ1-6

CDR3 protein: ASRSAGGTDTQY
V gene: TRBV3-1
J gene: TRBJ2-3

CDR3 protein: ASSLDRGPSPLH
V gene: TRBV11-2
J gene: TRBJ1-6

CDR3 protein: ASSRTDSFTDTQY
V gene: TRBV7-9
J gene: TRBJ2-3

CDR3 protein: ASSHWGRTDTQY
V gene: TRBV27
J gene: TRBJ2-3

CDR3 protein: ASSTYQGSGADSNEQY
V gene: TRBV7-2
J gene: TRBJ2-5

CDR3 protein: ASSLGYQEAQY
V gene: TRBV5-6
J gene: TRBJ2-5

CDR3 protein: AFAAGVNTDTQY
V gene: TRBV10-3
J gene: TRBJ2-3

CDR3 protein: ASSLGGQGVSQETQY
V gene: TRBV7-9
J gene: NA

CDR3 protein: AGTGTGFSISPLH
V gene: TRBV6-2/TRBV6-3
J gene: TRBJ1-6

CDR3 protein: ASSRTSLLEETQY
V gene: TRBV12-3/TRBV12-4
J gene: TRBJ2-5

CDR3 protein: ASSAGLAGGPGANVLT
V gene: TRBV7-2
J gene: TRBJ2-6

CDR3 protein: ASSATGGESNEQF
V gene: TRBV7-2
J gene: TRBJ2-1

CDR3 protein: ASLADFFYNEQF
V gene: TRBV7-2
J gene: TRBJ2-1

CDR3 protein: ASSRQTETQY
V gene: TRBV11-2
J gene: TRBJ2-5

CDR3 protein: ASTKDGQERRGYT
V gene: TRBV19
J gene: TRBJ1-2

CDR3 protein: ATSTPRDRPKETQY
V gene: TRBV15
J gene: TRBJ2-5

CDR3 protein: ASTPKGWGGSYNEQF
V gene: TRBV6-2/TRBV6-3
J gene: TRBJ2-1

CDR3 protein: ASSYSPPVGGRGVQETQY
V gene: TRBV6-5
J gene: TRBJ2-5

CDR3 protein: ASSFSSQRGASTDTQY
V gene: TRBV5-1
J gene: TRBJ2-3

CDR3 protein: ASSSGTAKNIQY
V gene: TRBV6-2/TRBV6-3
J gene: TRBJ2-4

CDR3 protein: AISEDRAGGELF
V gene: TRBV10-3
J gene: TRBJ2-2

CDR3 protein: ASSYPDRDNEQF
V gene: TRBV5-4
J gene: TRBJ2-1

CDR3 protein: ASRGMTDVQY
V gene: TRBV12-3/TRBV12-4
J gene: TRBJ2-3

CDR3 protein: ASSPRLSGGNEQY
V gene: TRBV7-2
J gene: TRBJ2-7

CDR3 protein: ASSKTGGPYGYT
V gene: TRBV25-1
J gene: TRBJ1-2

CDR3 protein: ASSEAWGQGKVGETQY
V gene: TRBV6-1
J gene: TRBJ2-5

CDR3 protein: AWTEGRTGFSYEQY
V gene: TRBV30
J gene: TRBJ2-7

CDR3 protein: ASSEHVGYGYT
V gene: TRBV11-2
J gene: TRBJ1-2

CDR3 protein: ASSLGQSSHEQY
V gene: TRBV7-2
J gene: TRBJ2-7

CDR3 protein: ASSPRFGDTQY
V gene: TRBV7-2
J gene: TRBJ2-3